This T cell receptor (beta chain) was captured in a study of T-cell reconstitution after alpha-beta-depleted transplantation in children. V was trimmed by 6 bases and J by 4 bases, leaving 9 bases between them. The CDR3 totals 12 residues. This clonotype was detected ten times or more. Unique molecular identifiers were incorporated into the prepared TCRbeta library. TCRdb used MiXCR to reprocess the PCR reads, holding one entry per CDR3 protein. There are some 550,000 distinct CDR3 sequences in the sample; roughly 18% occur only once, and around 3.3% lies in the top ten. This TCR derives from a human donor who donated a stem cell graft to a child with acute lymphoblastic leukemia. The sample consisted of PBMCs from the stem cell graft donor, taken from the stem cell graft. V usage is TRBV12-3 or TRBV12-4 and J usage is TRBJ1-2, with D unclear. The CDR3 loop reads CASSSGSYGYTF. CDR3 in DNA: TGTGCCAGCAGCTCAGGATCCTATGGCTACACCTTC.